This TCR beta chain was identified in a study of CD8 T cells in ankylosing spondylitis. Study-level findings and limits: One TCR beta motif, made up of roughly eight highly homologous variants, appeared characteristic of ankylosing spondylitis blood. The authors reported significant enrichment of disease-linked clones in matched ankylosing spondylitis synovial fluid.

By quantitative 5'-RACE with molecular barcodes, the TCR beta libraries were made. One entry per CDR3 protein results from TCRdb running MiXCR on the 5' RACE reads. This table has around 300,000 distinct CDR3 sequences, over 12% appearing once. The V gene's germline CDR1 is LGHNA and CDR2 YNFKEQ. The CDR3 loop spans 15 amino acids. V was clipped by 4 bases and J by 1 base; unmatched bases: 6. In the case of this clonotype: Its target is unknown.

This clonotype was sampled from a male donor with ankylosing spondylitis or in good health (not recorded which). The rearrangement joins TRBV4-2 to TRBJ2-5; 7 bases match TRBD1. The sample consisted of blood, either unsorted or a sorted T cell fraction (not recorded which). The CDR3 here is CASSLPGQTQETQYF. The CDR3, as DNA: TGTGCCAGCAGCCTACCGGGACAGACCCAAGAGACCCAGTACTTC.